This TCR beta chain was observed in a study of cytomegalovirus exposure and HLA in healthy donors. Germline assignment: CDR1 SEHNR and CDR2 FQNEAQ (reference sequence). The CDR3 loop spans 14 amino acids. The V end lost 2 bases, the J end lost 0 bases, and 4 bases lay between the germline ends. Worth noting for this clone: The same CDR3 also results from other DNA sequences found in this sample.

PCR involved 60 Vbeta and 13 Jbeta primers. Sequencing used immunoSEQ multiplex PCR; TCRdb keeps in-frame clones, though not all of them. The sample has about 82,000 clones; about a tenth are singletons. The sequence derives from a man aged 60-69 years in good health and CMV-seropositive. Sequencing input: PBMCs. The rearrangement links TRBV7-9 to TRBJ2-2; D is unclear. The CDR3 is CASSLLTNTGELFF. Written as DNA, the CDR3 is TGTGCCAGCAGCTTACTTACGAACACCGGGGAGCTGTTTTTT.